Presented here are 8 T cell receptor beta chains from one specimen sequenced in a study of T cells in Graves' hyperthyroidism and ophthalmopathy. The source material, RNA transcripts, was used to amplify TCR beta CDR3 regions. RT-PCR in the first round (using the HTBI primer set) targeted the TCR CDR3. TCRdb fed the multiplex PCR reads into MiXCR, producing one record per CDR3 protein. The sample holds 300,000 to 450,000 distinct CDR3 sequences, roughly 18% seen once. The sequencing sample was made of blood. Receptors were obtained from a man younger than 35 with Graves' ophthalmopathy.

The V and J genes are TRBV7-2 and TRBJ1-2; 8 nucleotides agree with TRBD1. The CDR3 extends over 17 amino acids. The J segment lost 4 bases and the V segment lost 4 bases, leaving 14 bases of the junction unmatched. The germline V gene encodes CDR1 SGHTA and CDR2 FQGNSA. CDR3 amino acids: CASSYGQGIIRGYGYTF. CDR3 sequence (DNA): TGTGCCAGCAGCTATGGACAGGGAATAATTCGGGGCTATGGCTACACCTTC.

This clonotype was seen a few times. This chain uses TRBV3-1 with TRBJ2-1; D is uncertain. This CDR3 has 13 amino acids. Germline V CDR1 and CDR2: LGHDT, YNNKEL (reference sequence). Trimming stripped 1 base from V and 5 bases from J, with 6 bases between. The CDR3 nucleotides read TGTGCCAGCAGCCAAGTGAGCCACAATGAGCAGTTCTTC. This codes for CASSQVSHNEQFF.

This clonotype has just a few counts. The J gene is TRBJ2-2, the V gene TRBV4-1; 11 positions match TRBD2. The CDR3 has 16 amino acids. Germline lookup yields CDR1 MGHRA and CDR2 YSYEKL. Germline trimming cut 3 bases from V and 2 bases from J; bases unmatched to any gene: 2. CDR3 DNA: TGCGCCAGCAGCCACGGGACTAGCGGTAACACCGGGGAGCTGTTTTTT. The encoded protein is CASSHGTSGNTGELFF.

This clonotype was recorded many times. The rearrangement uses TRBV10-3 and TRBJ2-2; weak D call: TRBD1 (5 bases). Germline V gives CDR1 ENHRY, CDR2 SYGVKD. This CDR3 is built from 14 residues. Trimming took off 2 bases at V and 7 bases at J, with 11 bases between the two ends. CDR3 in DNA: TGTGCCATCAGTGAGGGACATCGCGGCGGGGAGCTGTTTTTT. Translated: CAISEGHRGGELFF.

This clonotype was seen many times. This CDR3 is CASSFSAFGEQYF. The DNA for the CDR3 is TGTGCCAGCAGCTTTTCGGCGTTCGGCGAGCAGTACTTC. This chain uses TRBV7-8 with TRBJ2-7; no clear D. Germline-derived CDR1 and CDR2 are SGHVS and FQNEAQ. The V gene lost 3 bases and the J gene lost 6 bases, with 12 bases spanning the gap. The CDR3 is made up of 13 amino acids.

The chain carries TRBV10-2 and TRBJ2-5; TRBD2 is a possible D gene (7 bases). The germline CDR1 and CDR2 sequences are WSHSY and SAAADI. The CDR3 has 13 residues. Trimming left V 8 bases short and J 5 bases short, with 15 bases between. CDR3 in amino acids: CASARGAEETQYF. The CDR3 DNA sequence: TGCGCCAGCGCCCGGGGGGCCGAGGAGACCCAGTACTTC.

This clonotype was seen many times. One junction end does not reproduce the germline sequence, and a read error may be involved. This rearrangement joins TRBV5-1 to TRBJ1-1; D is perhaps TRBD1 (6 bases). This CDR3 contains 14 residues. Germline lookup yields CDR1 SGHRS and CDR2 YFSETQ. CDR3: CASSPQGMNTEAFF. The CDR3 DNA follows: TGTGCCAGCAGCCCCCAGGGGATGAACACTGAAGCTTTCTTT.

At least ten counts were recorded for this clonotype. In nucleotides, the CDR3 is TGTGCTTCCACGATTGGGGGTAACGAGCAGTACTTC. Encoded protein: CASTIGGNEQYF. The rearrangement uses TRBV2 and TRBJ2-7; the D gene could be TRBD1 or TRBD2 (5 bases each). Germline CDR1 is SNHLY and CDR2 is FYNNEI. The CDR3 is made up of 12 amino acids.